The entry that follows covers one T cell receptor (beta chain) sequence. Antigen specificity is unknown. This specimen comes from a study of cytomegalovirus exposure and HLA in healthy donors. General observations from the study: A previous analysis found most TCR beta V segments productive roughly 87% or roughly 30% of the time.

It was with 60 Vbeta and 13 Jbeta primers that the PCR ran. Measured with immunoSEQ multiplex PCR; TCRdb has only the in-frame clones, and not every one. The sample records some 93,000 clones, 82% being singletons. The V end lost 4 bases, the J end lost 4 bases, and 12 bases lay between the germline ends. The CDR3 spans 14 residues. Per germline, CDR1 SGHDN and CDR2 FVKESK. These donors, healthy bone marrow donors, were studied. This receptor was taken from a man in his fifties in good health and CMV-seronegative. This chain joins TRBV14 and TRBJ2-3; perhaps TRBD2 as D (6 bases). The source material was PBMCs. DNA for the CDR3: TGTGCCAGCAGCCGTACGCGGGGCGCAGATACGCAGTATTTT. Protein: CASSRTRGADTQYF.